This T cell receptor beta chain stems from a study of metastatic and nonmetastatic thyroid tumors. Study-wide context: Across blood and tumor or nodule tissue, repertoires from malignant and benign thyroid patients were compared with one another.

As processed by the authors: Clinicopathological groups supplied CDR3 differences that were used to build a distant-metastasis classifier for papillary thyroid cancer. TCRdb called clones again from the PCR reads with MiXCR. The V and J calls follow TCRdb's processing rather than the paper's. Of approximately 40,000 clones detected, around 28% appear once; the ten largest clones hold more than 9%. The sample holds a few counts of this clone. No antigen is known for it. Study results and caveats: Reports indicated that malignant thyroid tumors showed significantly higher TCR beta diversity than benign nodules did, in blood and tumor.

The CDR3 is 13 residues long. V lost 2 bases to trimming and J lost 8 bases, with 10 bases between them. Germline CDR1 and CDR2: MNHEY and SMNVEV (reference sequence). No treatment had been given to any patient before thyroid surgery. The V and J genes are TRBV27 and TRBJ2-1, with a possible D match to TRBD2 (6 bases). Material for sequencing was blood. The receptor was isolated from a male donor with papillary thyroid cancer or a benign thyroid nodule (not recorded which). Some clones in this sample may be carry-over from other donors' samples. The CDR3 region is CASSLELAHEQFF. The CDR3 DNA follows: TGTGCCAGCAGTTTAGAACTAGCACATGAGCAGTTCTTC.